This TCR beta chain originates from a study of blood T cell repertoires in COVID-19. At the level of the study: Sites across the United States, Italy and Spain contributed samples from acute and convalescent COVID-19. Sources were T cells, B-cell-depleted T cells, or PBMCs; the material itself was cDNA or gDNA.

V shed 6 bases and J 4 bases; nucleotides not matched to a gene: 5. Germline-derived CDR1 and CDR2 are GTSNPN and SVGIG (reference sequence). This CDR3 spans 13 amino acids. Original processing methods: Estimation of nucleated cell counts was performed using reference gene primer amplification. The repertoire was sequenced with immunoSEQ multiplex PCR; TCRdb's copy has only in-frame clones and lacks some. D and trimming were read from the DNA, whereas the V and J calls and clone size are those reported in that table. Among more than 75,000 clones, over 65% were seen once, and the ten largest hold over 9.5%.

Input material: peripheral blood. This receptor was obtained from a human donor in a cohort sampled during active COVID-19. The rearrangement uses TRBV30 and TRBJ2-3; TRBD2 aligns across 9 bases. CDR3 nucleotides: TGTGCCTGCGGACTAGCGAGGGCAGATACGCAGTATTTT. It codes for CACGLARADTQYF.